A single sample is the source of the 14 T cell receptor beta chains below, sequenced in a study of blood T cells in healthy people across ages. A second about 7 to 11 cycle PCR used barcoded and J-beta primers. In TCRdb, the 5' RACE reads were re-called with MiXCR into one record per CDR3 protein. The data contain some 760,000 distinct CDR3 sequences, around 25% of them seen just once; the ten biggest clones take up roughly a tenth. The same sample was also used in a study of T cells of mothers and their children.

Sequencing was carried out using blood. The receptors derive from a boy under 18 in good health.

V is TRBV7-9 and J is TRBJ2-7; TRBD1 aligns across 7 bases. Trimming at V came to 8 bases and at J to 3 bases, leaving 4 bases not matched to a gene. CDR1 and CDR2 from the germline V gene are SEHNR and FQNEAQ (reference sequence). This CDR3 is built from 12 residues. This CDR3 reads CASGTGDYEQYF. The CDR3 DNA sequence: TGTGCCAGCGGTACAGGGGACTACGAGCAGTACTTC.

The chain uses TRBV28 and TRBJ2-7; 11 bases align to TRBD1. With 6 bases clipped from V and 9 bases from J, the junction kept 10 bases outside the gene matches. The CDR3 sequence is 14 residues long. Germline assignment: CDR1 MDHEN and CDR2 SYDVKM. The CDR3 region is CASREGTGGMGQYF. In DNA, the CDR3 is TGTGCCAGCAGAGAGGGGACAGGGGGAATGGGGCAGTACTTC.

The rearrangement links TRBV7-2 to TRBJ1-2; D perhaps matches TRBD1 (6 bases). This CDR3 region has 15 residues. Looked up from germline, CDR1 is SGHTA and CDR2 is FQGNSA. Trimming pared 7 bases from V and 2 bases from J, leaving 17 bases between. CDR3 nucleotides: TGTGCCAGCATCTTGGGTCCAGGGGTAAACTATGGCTACACCTTC. As protein: CASILGPGVNYGYTF.

Concerning this clonotype itself: Just one base apart from a much larger clone, this may be a read error. The chain recombines TRBV6-4 with TRBJ2-3, with 12 bases aligning to TRBD2. The CDR3 is 15 amino acids. Germline CDR1 reads MRHNA; CDR2 reads SNTAGT. CDR3 in DNA: TGTACCAGCAGTGGGACTAGCGGGAGCACAGATACGCAGTATTTT. Protein: CTSSGTSGSTDTQYF.

V is TRBV12-3 or TRBV12-4 and J is TRBJ2-2, with 10 bases that match TRBD2. V lost 6 bases to trimming and J lost 1 base; unmatched junction nucleotides: 5. The CDR3 has 16 amino acids. The CDR3 coding sequence is TGTGCCAGCAGCCGCCGACTAGCGGGGAACACCGGGGAGCTGTTTTTT. Amino acids: CASSRRLAGNTGELFF.

This clonotype was observed many times. This chain connects TRBV6-5 to TRBJ1-5; D not certain. V was clipped by 2 bases and J by 0 bases, with 2 bases between them. The CDR3 is 13 residues long. Germline V gene lookup returns CDR1 MNHEY and CDR2 SVGAGI. Written as DNA, the CDR3 is TGTGCCAGCAGTTACAATAGCAATCAGCCCCAGCATTTT. This codes for CASSYNSNQPQHF.

As DNA, the CDR3 is TGCAGTGCTAGAGATTCAGGGGGCGATCAGCCCCAGCATTTT. Its protein product is CSARDSGGDQPQHF. This chain uses TRBV20-1 with TRBJ1-5; TRBD1 agrees at 8 bases. CDR1 and CDR2 from the germline V gene are DFQATT and SNEGSKA (reference sequence). The CDR3 totals 14 residues. Trimming at V came to 0 bases and at J to 5 bases, leaving 3 bases not matched to a gene.

This rearrangement joins TRBV12-3 or TRBV12-4 to TRBJ2-1, with TRBD2 matching over 10 bases. V lost 6 bases, J lost 2 bases, and 4 bases stayed unmatched. The CDR3 sequence is 15 residues long. Written as DNA, the CDR3 is TGTGCCAGCAGAGATCTAGCGGGAGCCTACAATGAGCAGTTCTTC. Translated, it gives CASRDLAGAYNEQFF.

The rearrangement joins TRBV7-8 to TRBJ2-7; D is undetermined. Trimming left V 4 bases short and J 5 bases short, with 15 bases between. The CDR3 covers 14 residues. The germline V gene has CDR1 SGHVS and CDR2 FQNEAQ. CDR3 nucleotides: TGTGCCAGCAGCTCCATCCTACCCATAAACGAGCAGTACTTC. Amino acid sequence: CASSSILPINEQYF. Variable domain in full (rest from reference TRBV7-8 and TRBJ2-7): GAGVSQSPRYKVAKRGQDVALRCDPISGHVSLFWYQQALGQGPEFLTYFQNEAQLDKSGLPSDRFFAERPEGSVSTLKIQRTQQEDSAVYLCASSSILPINEQYFGPGTRLTVT.

Here the CDR3 reads CASRETSGSHEQYF. For the CDR3, the DNA is TGTGCCAGCAGGGAGACTAGCGGGAGCCACGAGCAGTACTTC. The chain uses TRBV3-1 and TRBJ2-7; 12 nucleotides agree with TRBD2. This CDR3 is 14 amino acids long. After removal of 6 bases from V and 5 bases from J, the junction contained 5 bases not matched to a gene. CDR1 LGHDT and CDR2 YNNKEL come from the germline V gene (reference sequence).

This clonotype was counted only a few times. The chain carries TRBV6-6 and TRBJ1-6; tentatively, D is TRBD1 (6 bases). Trimming shortened V by 2 bases and J by 3 bases, and 8 bases separated the two germline ends. Germline CDR1 reads MNHNY; CDR2 reads SVGAGI (reference sequence). The CDR3 has 15 residues. CDR3 nucleotides: TGTGCCAGCAGTTACGGACAGCTCTATAATTCACCCCTCCACTTT. Amino acids: CASSYGQLYNSPLHF.

The CDR3: CASSLWETTQYF. DNA of the CDR3: TGTGCCAGCAGTTTATGGGAGACGACCCAGTACTTC. This rearrangement joins TRBV12-3 or TRBV12-4 to TRBJ2-5, with a tentative D call TRBD2 (5 bases). The V end lost 2 bases, the J end lost 7 bases, and 8 bases lay between the germline ends. The CDR3 extends over 12 amino acids.

The chain recombines TRBV7-8 with TRBJ2-3, with a possible D match to TRBD2 (5 bases). Germline lookup yields CDR1 SGHVS and CDR2 FQNEAQ. The CDR3 is 14 residues long. V was clipped by 5 bases and J by 2 bases, with 11 bases between them. CDR3 sequence reads: CASSGSGPTDTQYF. In nucleotides, the CDR3 is TGTGCCAGCAGCGGCAGCGGACCCACAGATACGCAGTATTTT.

This clonotype was seen more than once but under ten times. Germline is not matched at one junction end, which may reflect a read error. The chain employs TRBV27 and TRBJ1-1; D is perhaps TRBD1 (6 bases). The CDR3 length is 17 residues. In germline, CDR1 is MNHEY, CDR2 SMNVEV (reference sequence). CDR3 nucleotide sequence: TGTGCCAGCAGCTTATTTGTTGACAGGCGAATGAACACTGAAGCTTTCTTT. This translates into CASSLFVDRRMNTEAFF.